This T cell receptor (beta chain) was identified in a study of T cells in localized non-small cell lung cancer. Clones were sequenced by immunoSEQ multiplex PCR, and TCRdb holds only the in-frame ones, with some missing. The sample consists of about 1,400 clones, 15% to 20% of them appearing once. Per germline, CDR1 SGHNT and CDR2 YENEEA. V lost 5 bases, J lost 5 bases, and 6 bases stayed unmatched. The CDR3 loop spans 16 amino acids. The chain uses TRBV11-3 and TRBJ1-6; 10 positions match TRBD1. The TCR comes from a woman aged 35 to 70 with stage II lung adenocarcinoma. Sequenced material: normal lung tissue next to the tumor, taken before any cancer treatment. The CDR3 here is CASSPGTGEHNSPLHF. The CDR3 DNA reads TGTGCCAGCAGCCCTGGGACAGGGGAGCATAATTCACCCCTCCACTTT.